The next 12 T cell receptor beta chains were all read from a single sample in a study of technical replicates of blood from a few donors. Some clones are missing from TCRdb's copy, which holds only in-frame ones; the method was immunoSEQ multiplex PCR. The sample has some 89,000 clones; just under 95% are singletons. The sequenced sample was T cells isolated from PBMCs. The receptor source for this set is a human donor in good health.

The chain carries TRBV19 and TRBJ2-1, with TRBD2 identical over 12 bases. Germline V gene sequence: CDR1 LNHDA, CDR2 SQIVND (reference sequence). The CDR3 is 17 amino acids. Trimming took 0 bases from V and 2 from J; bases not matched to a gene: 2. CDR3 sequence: CASSIDRTSGAYNEQFF. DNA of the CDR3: TGTGCCAGTAGTATAGATCGGACTAGCGGGGCCTACAATGAGCAGTTCTTC.

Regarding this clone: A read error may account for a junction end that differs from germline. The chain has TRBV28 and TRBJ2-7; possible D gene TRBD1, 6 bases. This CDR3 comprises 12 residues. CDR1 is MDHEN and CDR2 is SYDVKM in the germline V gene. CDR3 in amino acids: CASRGVSYEQYF. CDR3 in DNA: TGTGCGAGCAGGGGCGTTTCCTACGAGCAGTACTTC. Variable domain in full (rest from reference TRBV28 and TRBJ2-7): DVKVTQSSRYLVKRTGEKVFLECVQDMDHENMFWYRQDPGLGLRLIYFSYDVKMKEKGDIPEGYSVSREKKERFSLILESASTNQTSMYLCASRGVSYEQYFGPGTRLTVT.

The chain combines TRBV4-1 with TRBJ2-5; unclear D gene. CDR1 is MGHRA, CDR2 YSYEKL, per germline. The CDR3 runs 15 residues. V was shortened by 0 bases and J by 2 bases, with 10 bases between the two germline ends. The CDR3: CASSQERGLQETQYF. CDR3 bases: TGCGCCAGCAGCCAAGAACGAGGTCTGCAAGAGACCCAGTACTTC.

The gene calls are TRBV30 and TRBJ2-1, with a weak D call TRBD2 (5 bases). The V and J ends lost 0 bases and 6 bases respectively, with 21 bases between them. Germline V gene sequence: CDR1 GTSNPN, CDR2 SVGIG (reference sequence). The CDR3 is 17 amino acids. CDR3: CAWSVNLAHSGGNEQFF. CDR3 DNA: TGTGCCTGGAGTGTAAACCTAGCCCACTCCGGCGGCAATGAGCAGTTCTTC.

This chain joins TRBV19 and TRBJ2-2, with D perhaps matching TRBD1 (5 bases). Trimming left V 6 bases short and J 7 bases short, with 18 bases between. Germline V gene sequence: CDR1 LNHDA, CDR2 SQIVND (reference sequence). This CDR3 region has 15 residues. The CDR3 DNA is TGTGCCAGTAGAATCGGCAGGGCCCATGGCGGGGAGCTGTTTTTT. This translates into CASRIGRAHGGELFF.

The CDR3 loop is CASSYDILNQPQHF. The CDR3 DNA reads TGTGCCAGCAGTTATGACATACTCAATCAGCCCCAGCATTTT. The chain carries TRBV6-6 and TRBJ1-5, with D uncertain. Germline V gives CDR1 MNHNY, CDR2 SVGAGI (reference sequence). V was clipped by 3 bases and J by 3 bases, with 9 bases between them. The CDR3 spans 14 residues.

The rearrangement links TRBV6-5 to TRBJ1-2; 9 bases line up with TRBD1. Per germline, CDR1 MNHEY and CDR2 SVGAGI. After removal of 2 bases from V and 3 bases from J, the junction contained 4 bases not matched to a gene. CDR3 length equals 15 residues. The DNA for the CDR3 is TGTGCCAGCAGTTACAGGACAGGGGCATACTATGGCTACACCTTC. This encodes CASSYRTGAYYGYTF.

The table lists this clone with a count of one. DNA for the CDR3: TGTGCCAGCAGTTATCTCCTAGCGGGCAACAGCAATGAGCAGTTCTTC. Translated, it gives CASSYLLAGNSNEQFF. This chain connects TRBV6-5 to TRBJ2-1, with TRBD2 identical over 8 bases. V lost 3 bases and J lost 6; bases outside the gene matches: 10. Germline assignment: CDR1 MNHEY and CDR2 SVGAGI. The CDR3 covers 16 residues.

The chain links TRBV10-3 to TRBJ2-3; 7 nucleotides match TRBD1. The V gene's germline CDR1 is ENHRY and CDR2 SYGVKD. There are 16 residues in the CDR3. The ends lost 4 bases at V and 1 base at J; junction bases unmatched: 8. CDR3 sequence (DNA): TGTGCCATCAGTGGGACAGGTCGGTTGCGCACAGATACGCAGTATTTT. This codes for CAISGTGRLRTDTQYF.

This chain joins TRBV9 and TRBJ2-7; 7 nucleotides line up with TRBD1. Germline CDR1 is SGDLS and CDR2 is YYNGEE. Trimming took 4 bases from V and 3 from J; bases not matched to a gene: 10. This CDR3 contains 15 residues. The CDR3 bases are TGTGCCAGCAGCCCTAGGGGGCGGGCCGGCTACGAGCAGTACTTC. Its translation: CASSPRGRAGYEQYF.

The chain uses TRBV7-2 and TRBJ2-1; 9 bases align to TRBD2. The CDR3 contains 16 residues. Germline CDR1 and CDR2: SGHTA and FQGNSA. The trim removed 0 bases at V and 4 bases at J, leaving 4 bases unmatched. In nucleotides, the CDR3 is TGTGCCAGCAGCTTAGCTGCAAGCGGGGGGTACAATGAGCAGTTCTTC. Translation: CASSLAASGGYNEQFF.

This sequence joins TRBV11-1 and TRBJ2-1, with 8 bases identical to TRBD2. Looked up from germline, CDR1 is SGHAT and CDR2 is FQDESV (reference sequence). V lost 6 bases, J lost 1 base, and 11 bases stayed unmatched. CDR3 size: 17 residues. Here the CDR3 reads CASSDPRLAGSYNEQFF. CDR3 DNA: TGTGCCAGCAGTGATCCCCGTCTAGCGGGTTCCTACAATGAGCAGTTCTTC.